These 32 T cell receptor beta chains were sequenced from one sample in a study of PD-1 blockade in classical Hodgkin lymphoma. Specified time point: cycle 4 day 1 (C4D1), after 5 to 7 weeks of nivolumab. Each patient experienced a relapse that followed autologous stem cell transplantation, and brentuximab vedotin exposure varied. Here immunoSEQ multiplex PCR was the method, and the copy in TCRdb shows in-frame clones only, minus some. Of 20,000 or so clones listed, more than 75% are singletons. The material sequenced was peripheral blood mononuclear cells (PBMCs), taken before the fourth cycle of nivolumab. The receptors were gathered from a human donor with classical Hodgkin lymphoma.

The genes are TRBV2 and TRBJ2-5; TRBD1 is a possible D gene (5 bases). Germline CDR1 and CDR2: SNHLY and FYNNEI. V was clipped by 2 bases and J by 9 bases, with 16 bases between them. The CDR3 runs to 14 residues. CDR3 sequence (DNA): TGTGCCAGCAGTGAAACCCAGGGTGGTGGGTCCCAGTACTTC. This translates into CASSETQGGGSQYF.

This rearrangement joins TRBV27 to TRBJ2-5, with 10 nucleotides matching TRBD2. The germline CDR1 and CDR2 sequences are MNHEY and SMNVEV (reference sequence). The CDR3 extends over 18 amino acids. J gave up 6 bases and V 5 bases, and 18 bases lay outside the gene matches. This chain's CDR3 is CASSSSGGLFVREKTQYF. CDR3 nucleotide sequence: TGTGCCAGCAGTAGTAGCGGGGGGCTTTTCGTCAGAGAGAAGACCCAGTACTTC.

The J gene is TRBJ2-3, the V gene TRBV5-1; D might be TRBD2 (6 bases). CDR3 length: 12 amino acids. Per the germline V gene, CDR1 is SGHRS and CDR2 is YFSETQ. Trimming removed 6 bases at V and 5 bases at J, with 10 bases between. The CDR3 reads CASTGRGDTQYF. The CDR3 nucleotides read TGCGCCAGCACAGGGCGGGGAGATACGCAGTATTTT.

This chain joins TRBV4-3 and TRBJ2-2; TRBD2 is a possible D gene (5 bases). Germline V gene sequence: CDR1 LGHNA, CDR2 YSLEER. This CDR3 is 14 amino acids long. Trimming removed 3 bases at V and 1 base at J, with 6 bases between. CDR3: CASSQGRNTGELFF. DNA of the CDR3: TGCGCCAGCAGCCAGGGGAGGAACACCGGGGAGCTGTTTTTT.

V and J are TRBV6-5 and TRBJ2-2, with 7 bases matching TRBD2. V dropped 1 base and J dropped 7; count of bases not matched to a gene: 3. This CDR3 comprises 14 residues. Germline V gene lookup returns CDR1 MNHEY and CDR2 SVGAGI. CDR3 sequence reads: CASSYFGGSGELFF. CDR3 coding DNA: TGTGCCAGCAGTTACTTCGGGGGGAGCGGGGAGCTGTTTTTT.

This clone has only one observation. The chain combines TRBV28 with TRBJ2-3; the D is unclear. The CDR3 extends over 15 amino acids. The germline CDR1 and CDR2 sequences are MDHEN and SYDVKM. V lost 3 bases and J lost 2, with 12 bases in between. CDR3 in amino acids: CASSFPGSVTDTQYF. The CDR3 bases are TGTGCCAGCAGTTTCCCCGGTTCGGTCACAGATACGCAGTATTTT.

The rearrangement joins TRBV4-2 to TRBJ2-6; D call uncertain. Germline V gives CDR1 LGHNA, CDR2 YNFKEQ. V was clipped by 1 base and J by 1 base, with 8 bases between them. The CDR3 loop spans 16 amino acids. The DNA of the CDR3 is TGTGCCAGCAGCCAAGTAGCTGGGTCTGGGGCCAACGTCCTGACTTTC. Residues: CASSQVAGSGANVLTF.

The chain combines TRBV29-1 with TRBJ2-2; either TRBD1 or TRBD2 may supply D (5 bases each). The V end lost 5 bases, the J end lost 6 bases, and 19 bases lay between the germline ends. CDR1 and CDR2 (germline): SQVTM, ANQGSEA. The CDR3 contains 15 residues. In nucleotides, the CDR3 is TGCAGCGTTTCCGGGACGCATAGCGTCGCCGGGGAGCTGTTTTTT. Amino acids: CSVSGTHSVAGELFF.

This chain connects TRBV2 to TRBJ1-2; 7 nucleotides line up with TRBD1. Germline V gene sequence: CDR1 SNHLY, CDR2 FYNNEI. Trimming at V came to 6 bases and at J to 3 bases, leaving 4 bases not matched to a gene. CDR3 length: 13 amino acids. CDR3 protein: CASSRGWDYGYTF. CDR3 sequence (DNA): TGTGCCAGCAGCAGGGGGTGGGACTATGGCTACACCTTC.

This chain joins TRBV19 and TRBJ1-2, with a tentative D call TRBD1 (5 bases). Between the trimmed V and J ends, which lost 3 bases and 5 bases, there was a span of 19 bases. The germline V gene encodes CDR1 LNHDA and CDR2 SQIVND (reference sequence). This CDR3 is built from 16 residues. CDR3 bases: TGTGCCAGTAGTATTGGGCCAGGGTCTGCCCATTATGGCTACACCTTC. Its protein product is CASSIGPGSAHYGYTF.

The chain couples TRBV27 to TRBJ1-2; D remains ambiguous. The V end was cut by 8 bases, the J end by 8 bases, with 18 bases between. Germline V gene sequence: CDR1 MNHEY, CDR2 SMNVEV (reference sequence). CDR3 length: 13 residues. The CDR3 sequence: CASCCRQGSGYTF. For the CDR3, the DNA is TGTGCCAGCTGTTGCAGACAAGGGTCCGGCTACACCTTC.

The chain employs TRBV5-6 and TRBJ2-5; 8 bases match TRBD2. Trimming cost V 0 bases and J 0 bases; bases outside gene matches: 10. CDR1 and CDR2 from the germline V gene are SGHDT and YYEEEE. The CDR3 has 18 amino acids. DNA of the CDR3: TGTGCCAGCAGCTTGGGACTAGCGAGTAGTATGTACCAAGAGACCCAGTACTTC. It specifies CASSLGLASSMYQETQYF.

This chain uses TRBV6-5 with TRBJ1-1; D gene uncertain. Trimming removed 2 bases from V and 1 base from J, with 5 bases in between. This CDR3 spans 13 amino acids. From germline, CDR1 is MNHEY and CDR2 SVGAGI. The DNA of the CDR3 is TGTGCCAGCAGTTACCGGGCGAACACTGAAGCTTTCTTT. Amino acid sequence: CASSYRANTEAFF.

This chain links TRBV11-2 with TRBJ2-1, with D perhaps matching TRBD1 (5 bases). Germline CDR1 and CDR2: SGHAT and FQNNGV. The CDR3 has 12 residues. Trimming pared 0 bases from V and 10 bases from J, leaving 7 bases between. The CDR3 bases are TGTGCCAGCAGCTTAGACCAGGGAGAGCAGTTCTTC. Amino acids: CASSLDQGEQFF.

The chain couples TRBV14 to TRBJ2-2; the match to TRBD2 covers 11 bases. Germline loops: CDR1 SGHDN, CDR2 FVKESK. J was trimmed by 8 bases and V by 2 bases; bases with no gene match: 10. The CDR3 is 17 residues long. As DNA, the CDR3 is TGTGCCAGCAGCCAATCCACGCTAGCGGGAGGTACTGGGGAGCTGTTTTTT. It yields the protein CASSQSTLAGGTGELFF. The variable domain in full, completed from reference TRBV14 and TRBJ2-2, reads EAGVTQFPSHSVIEKGQTVTLRCDPISGHDNLYWYRRVMGKEIKFLLHFVKESKQDESGMPNNRFLAERTGGTYSTLKVQPAELEDSGVYFCASSQSTLAGGTGELFFGEGSRLTVL.

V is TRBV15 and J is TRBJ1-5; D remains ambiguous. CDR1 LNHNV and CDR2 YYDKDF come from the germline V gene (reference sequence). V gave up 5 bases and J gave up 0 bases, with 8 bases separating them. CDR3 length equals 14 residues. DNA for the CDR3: TGTGCCACCAGCGCCTCGTATAGCAATCAGCCCCAGCATTTT. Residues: CATSASYSNQPQHF.

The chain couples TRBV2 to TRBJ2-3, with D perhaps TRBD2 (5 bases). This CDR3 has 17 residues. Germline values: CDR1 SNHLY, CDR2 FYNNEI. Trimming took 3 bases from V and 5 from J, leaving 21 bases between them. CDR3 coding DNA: TGTGCCAGCAGTGATACGTCGGCGGGTAGTATAGGAGATACGCAGTATTTT. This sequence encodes CASSDTSAGSIGDTQYF.

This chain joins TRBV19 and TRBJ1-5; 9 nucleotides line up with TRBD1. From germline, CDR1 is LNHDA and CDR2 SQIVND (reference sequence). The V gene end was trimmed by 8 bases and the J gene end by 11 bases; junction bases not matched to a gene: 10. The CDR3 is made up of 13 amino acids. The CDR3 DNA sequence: TGTGCCAGTCTCGGACAGGGGCTATCCGCCCAGCATTTT. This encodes CASLGQGLSAQHF.

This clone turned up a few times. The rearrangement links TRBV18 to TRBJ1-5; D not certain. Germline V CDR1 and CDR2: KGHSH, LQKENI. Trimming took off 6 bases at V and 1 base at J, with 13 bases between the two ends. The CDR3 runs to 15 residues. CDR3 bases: TGTGCCAGCTCGGGAGACGGGAACAGCAATCAGCCCCAGCATTTT. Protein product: CASSGDGNSNQPQHF.

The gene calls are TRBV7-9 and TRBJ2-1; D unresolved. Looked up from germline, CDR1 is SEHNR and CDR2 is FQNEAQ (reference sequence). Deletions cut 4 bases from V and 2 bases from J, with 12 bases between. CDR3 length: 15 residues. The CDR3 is CASSSLQTAYNEQFF. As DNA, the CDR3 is TGTGCCAGCAGCTCGTTGCAGACCGCCTACAATGAGCAGTTCTTC.

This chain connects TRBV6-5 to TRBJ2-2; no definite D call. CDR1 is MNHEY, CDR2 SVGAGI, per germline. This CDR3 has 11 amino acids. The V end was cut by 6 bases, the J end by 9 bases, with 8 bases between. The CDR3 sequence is CASSTRWELFF. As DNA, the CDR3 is TGTGCCAGCAGCACTCGATGGGAGCTGTTTTTT.

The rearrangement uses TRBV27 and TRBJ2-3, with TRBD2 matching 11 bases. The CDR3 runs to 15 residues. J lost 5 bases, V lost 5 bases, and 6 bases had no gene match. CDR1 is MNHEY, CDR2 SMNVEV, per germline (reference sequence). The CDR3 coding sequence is TGTGCCAGCAGTCACCTACTAGCGGGAGAAGATACGCAGTATTTT. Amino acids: CASSHLLAGEDTQYF.

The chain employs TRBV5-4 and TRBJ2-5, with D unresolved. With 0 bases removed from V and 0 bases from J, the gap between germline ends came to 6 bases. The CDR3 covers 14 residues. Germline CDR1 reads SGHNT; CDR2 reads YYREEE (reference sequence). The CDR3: CASSLVSDQETQYF. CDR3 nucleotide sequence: TGTGCCAGCAGCTTGGTATCGGACCAAGAGACCCAGTACTTC. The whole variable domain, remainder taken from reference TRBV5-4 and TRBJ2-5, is ETGVTQSPTHLIKTRGQQVTLRCSSQSGHNTVSWYQQALGQGPQFIFQYYREEENGRGNFPPRFSGLQFPNYSSELNVNALELDDSALYLCASSLVSDQETQYFGPGTRLLVL.

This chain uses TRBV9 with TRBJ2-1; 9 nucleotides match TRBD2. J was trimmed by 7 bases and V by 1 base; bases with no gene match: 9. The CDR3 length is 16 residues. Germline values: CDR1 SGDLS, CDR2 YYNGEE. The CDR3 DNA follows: TGTGCCAGCAGCGTATATGAGCGGGAGGTCGAGAATGAGCAGTTCTTC. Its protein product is CASSVYEREVENEQFF.

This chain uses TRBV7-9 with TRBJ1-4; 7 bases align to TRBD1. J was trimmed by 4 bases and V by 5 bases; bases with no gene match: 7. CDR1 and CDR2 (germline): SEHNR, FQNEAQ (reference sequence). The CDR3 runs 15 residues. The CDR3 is CASSKGQVFNEKLFF. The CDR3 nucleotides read TGTGCCAGCAGCAAAGGACAGGTCTTTAATGAAAAACTGTTTTTT.

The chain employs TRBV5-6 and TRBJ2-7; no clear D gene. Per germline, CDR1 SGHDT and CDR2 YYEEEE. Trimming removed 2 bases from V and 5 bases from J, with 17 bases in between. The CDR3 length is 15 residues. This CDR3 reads CASSFWPGGNHEQYV. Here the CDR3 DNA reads TGTGCCAGCAGCTTTTGGCCTGGTGGGAACCACGAGCAGTACGTC.

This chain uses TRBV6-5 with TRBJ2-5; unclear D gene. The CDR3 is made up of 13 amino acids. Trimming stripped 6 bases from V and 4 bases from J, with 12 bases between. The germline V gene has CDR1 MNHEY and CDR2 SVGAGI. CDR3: CASRVDWGETQYF. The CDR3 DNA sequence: TGTGCCAGCAGGGTGGATTGGGGAGAGACCCAGTACTTC.

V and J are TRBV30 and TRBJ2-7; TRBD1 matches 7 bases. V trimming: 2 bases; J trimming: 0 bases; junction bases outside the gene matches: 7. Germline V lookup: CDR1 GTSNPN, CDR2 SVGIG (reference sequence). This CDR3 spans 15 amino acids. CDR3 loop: CAWSTGQQISYEQYF. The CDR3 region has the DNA TGTGCCTGGAGTACGGGACAGCAAATCTCCTACGAGCAGTACTTC. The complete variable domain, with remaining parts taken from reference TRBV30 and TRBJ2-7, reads SQTIHQWPATLVQPVGSPLSLECTVEGTSNPNLYWYRQAAGRGLQLLFYSVGIGQISSEVPQNLSASRPQDRQFILSSKKLLLSDSGFYLCAWSTGQQISYEQYFGPGTRLTVT.

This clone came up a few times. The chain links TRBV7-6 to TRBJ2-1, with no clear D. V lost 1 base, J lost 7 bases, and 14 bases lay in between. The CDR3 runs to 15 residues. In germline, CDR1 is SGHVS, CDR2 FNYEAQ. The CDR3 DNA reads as TGTGCCAGCAGCTTAGAAACACCCCAAGGTAATGAGCAGTTCTTC. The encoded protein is CASSLETPQGNEQFF.

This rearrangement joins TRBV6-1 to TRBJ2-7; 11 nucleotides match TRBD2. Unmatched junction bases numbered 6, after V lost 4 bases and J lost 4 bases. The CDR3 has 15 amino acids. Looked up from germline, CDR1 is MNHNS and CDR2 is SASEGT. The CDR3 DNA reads TGTGCCAGCAGTGTAACACTAGCGGGGGCTTACGAGCAGTACTTC. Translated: CASSVTLAGAYEQYF.

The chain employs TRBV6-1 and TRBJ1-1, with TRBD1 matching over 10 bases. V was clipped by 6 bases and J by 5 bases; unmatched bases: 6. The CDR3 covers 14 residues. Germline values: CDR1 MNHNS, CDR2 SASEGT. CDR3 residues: CASRETGGATEAFF. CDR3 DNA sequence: TGTGCCAGCAGGGAGACAGGGGGCGCAACTGAAGCTTTCTTT.

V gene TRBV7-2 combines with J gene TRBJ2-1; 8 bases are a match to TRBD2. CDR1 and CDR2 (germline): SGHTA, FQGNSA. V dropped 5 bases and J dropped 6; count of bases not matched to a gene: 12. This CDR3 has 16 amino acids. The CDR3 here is CASSQTSGGYSNEQFF. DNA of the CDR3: TGTGCCAGCAGCCAAACGAGCGGGGGCTACAGCAATGAGCAGTTCTTC.